Here is one T cell receptor beta chain with its context. Antigen specificity is unknown. The assay that was used to sequence DNA from cultured CD4+ T cells was the Oncomine TCR Beta short-read assay. TCRdb independently ran MiXCR on the PCR reads; one entry per CDR3 protein. The sample consists of more than 9,500 distinct CDR3 sequences, 40% to 60% of them appearing once. The V end lost 4 bases, the J end lost 1 base, and 8 bases lay between the germline ends. This CDR3 has 14 residues. CDR1 is MNHEY and CDR2 is SVGAGI in the germline V gene. Treatment here: approximately nine-day PBMC culture with coronavirus spike peptide pools or control peptides (ViraFEST assay). These data originate in a study of vaccination and CD4 T cells after COVID-19. Turning to the study itself: From HCoV-229E, HCoV-OC43, HCoV-NL63 and SARS-CoV-2, overlapping spike peptides were used to stimulate the cells.

Sequenced: CD4+ T cells from blood, cultured in vitro. The rearrangement links TRBV6-5 to TRBJ1-3, with D perhaps matching TRBD1 (6 bases). The origin of this receptor is a human donor who had recovered from COVID-19. The CDR3 bases are TGTGCCAGCAGTTCAGGGGCTTCTGGAAACACCATATATTTT. Encoded protein: CASSSGASGNTIYF.